What follows is one T cell receptor (beta chain) and its context. What it recognizes is unknown. A junction boundary mismatches the germline segment, possibly from a read error. Other DNA sequences of this sample code for an identical CDR3. Profiled with immunoSEQ multiplex PCR; TCRdb holds only in-frame clones, not every one. The sample consists of some 38,000 clones, 85% to 90% of them appearing once. The sample is drawn from a study of OX40 agonist ivuxolimab in advanced cancers. Findings and caveats of the study: Blood T cells, both CD4+ and CD8+, expanded clonally by week 6 at 0.1 to 3.0 mg/kg.

Germline V lookup: CDR1 SGHTA, CDR2 FQGTGA. The CDR3 runs to 13 residues. The sample in question was CD4+ or CD8+ T cells sorted from blood, obtained in a trial of the OX40 agonist ivuxolimab. The chain is built from TRBV7-3 and TRBJ1-6, with 7 nucleotides matching TRBD1. This receptor was identified in an adult with an advanced solid tumor such as melanoma, head and neck, liver or kidney cancer. CDR3 sequence reads: CASSLQGGSPLHF. The CDR3 nucleotides are TGTGCCAGCAGCCTCCAGGGGGGATCACCCCTCCATTTT.